The 20 T cell receptor beta chains below come from one sample, sequenced in a study of memory CD4+ T cells and cytomegalovirus serostatus. The sort gate was single viable CD3+CD4+CD8-CD45RO+ cells for memory CD4+ T cells. Using immunoSEQ multiplex PCR, the repertoire was profiled, and TCRdb retains in-frame clones only, with some absent. The sample holds about 92,000 clones, 75% to 85% seen once. Sequenced sample: memory CD4+ T cells from blood. The receptor source for this set is an adult in good health and CMV-seropositive.

This chain joins TRBV4-1 and TRBJ2-3; the match to TRBD1 covers 8 bases. V lost 6 bases to trimming and J lost 3 bases; unmatched junction nucleotides: 11. The CDR3 sequence is 16 residues long. The germline V gene encodes CDR1 MGHRA and CDR2 YSYEKL. Written as DNA, the CDR3 is TGCGCCAGCAGACAACGAGGACAGGGAGGAACAGATACGCAGTATTTT. Protein: CASRQRGQGGTDTQYF.

This chain joins TRBV18 and TRBJ1-5; a possible D gene is TRBD1 (5 bases). This CDR3 spans 16 amino acids. Germline assignment: CDR1 KGHSH and CDR2 LQKENI. V was shortened by 4 bases and J by 3 bases, with 16 bases between the two germline ends. CDR3 sequence reads: CASSRAGTEDNQPQHF. Written as DNA, the CDR3 is TGTGCCAGCTCACGTGCCGGGACCGAGGACAATCAGCCCCAGCATTTT.

The chain has TRBV5-4 and TRBJ2-5; 10 bases fit TRBD2. CDR1 and CDR2 from the germline V gene are SGHNT and YYREEE (reference sequence). This CDR3 is built from 14 residues. Germline trimming cut 5 bases from V and 7 bases from J; bases unmatched to any gene: 8. The CDR3 coding sequence is TGTGCCAGCAGGTCTAGCGGGAGTGGAGGGACCCAGTACTTC. Translated: CASRSSGSGGTQYF.

This chain links TRBV9 with TRBJ1-1; D might be TRBD1 (6 bases). Germline V gives CDR1 SGDLS, CDR2 YYNGEE. V lost 2 bases and J lost 1, with 12 bases in between. CDR3 length equals 15 residues. The CDR3 DNA reads as TGTGCCAGCAGCGTGTTGGACAGCCCGAACACTGAAGCTTTCTTT. It yields the protein CASSVLDSPNTEAFF. The full variable domain, in which reference TRBV9 and TRBJ1-1 provide the parts outside the CDR3, is DSGVTQTPKHLITATGQRVTLRCSPRSGDLSVYWYQQSLDQGLQFLIQYYNGEERAKGNILERFSAQQFPDLHSELNLSSLELGDSALYFCASSVLDSPNTEAFFGQGTRLTVV.

This clone was seen more than once but under ten times. V usage is TRBV29-1 and J usage is TRBJ1-6; D is perhaps TRBD1 (6 bases). Between the trimmed V and J ends, which lost 6 bases and 7 bases, there was a span of 13 bases. The CDR3 covers 13 residues. Per germline, CDR1 SQVTM and CDR2 ANQGSEA. CDR3 in DNA: TGCAGCGTGCGGGGACAAGAAAATTCACCCCTCCACTTT. Protein: CSVRGQENSPLHF.

The chain couples TRBV5-6 to TRBJ2-7; TRBD1 matches 9 bases. The germline V gene encodes CDR1 SGHDT and CDR2 YYEEEE. Trimming took 5 bases from V and 7 from J; bases not matched to a gene: 10. The CDR3 runs to 14 residues. The CDR3 nucleotides are TGTGCCAGCAGAGAGGACAGGGGCTTGGGGGAGCAGTACTTC. This gives the protein CASREDRGLGEQYF.

V usage is TRBV5-5 and J usage is TRBJ1-5; D perhaps matches TRBD1 (5 bases). The CDR3 runs 17 residues. Germline CDR1 is SGHKS and CDR2 is YYEKEE (reference sequence). The ends were cut back, 4 bases at V and 2 bases at J, with 19 bases in the middle. The CDR3, as DNA: TGTGCCAGCAGCGCCGACAGACCGGGCGTGGGCAATCAGCCCCAGCATTTT. Protein: CASSADRPGVGNQPQHF.

The V gene is TRBV5-6, the J gene TRBJ2-1, with TRBD2 identical over 15 bases. Germline assignment: CDR1 SGHDT and CDR2 YYEEEE. V trimming: 4 bases; J trimming: 4 bases; junction bases outside the gene matches: 3. This CDR3 has 16 amino acids. The CDR3 DNA reads as TGTGCCAGCAGCCGGACTAGCGGGAGGGGGTACAATGAGCAGTTCTTC. This translates into CASSRTSGRGYNEQFF. Full variable domain (missing parts from reference TRBV5-6 and TRBJ2-1): DAGVTQSPTHLIKTRGQQVTLRCSPKSGHDTVSWYQQALGQGPQFIFQYYEEEERQRGNFPDRFSGHQFPNYSSELNVNALLLGDSALYLCASSRTSGRGYNEQFFGPGTRLTVL.

This clone was detected only once. This sequence joins TRBV4-2 and TRBJ1-5; weak D call: TRBD1 (5 bases). CDR1 is LGHNA, CDR2 YNFKEQ, per germline. V lost 4 bases and J lost 1, with 5 bases in between. The CDR3 has 13 amino acids. The CDR3 coding sequence is TGTGCCAGCAGCCGGGACAGCAATCAGCCCCAGCATTTT. Protein: CASSRDSNQPQHF.

The chain is built from TRBV18 and TRBJ2-1, with 14 bases fitting TRBD2. Trimming took 0 bases from V and 4 from J; bases not matched to a gene: 5. The CDR3 has 18 residues. CDR1 is KGHSH, CDR2 LQKENI, per germline. The CDR3 coding sequence is TGTGCCAGCTCACCACCCGGGACTAGCGGGAGCAAATACAATGAGCAGTTCTTC. This translates into CASSPPGTSGSKYNEQFF.

This clone was recorded only once. The CDR3 reads CASRSGREGNEQFF. The CDR3 DNA reads as TGTGCCAGCAGAAGCGGGAGAGAGGGCAATGAGCAGTTCTTC. The chain links TRBV27 to TRBJ2-1, with TRBD2 identical over 8 bases. The junction had 7 bases not matched to a gene; V was cut back by 6 bases and J by 6 bases. Per the germline V gene, CDR1 is MNHEY and CDR2 is SMNVEV (reference sequence). The CDR3 covers 14 residues.

The rearrangement joins TRBV19 to TRBJ1-2; D is perhaps TRBD1 (5 bases). The V gene lost 7 bases and the J gene lost 4 bases, with 19 bases spanning the gap. The CDR3 totals 15 residues. Germline V lookup: CDR1 LNHDA, CDR2 SQIVND (reference sequence). The CDR3 coding sequence is TGTGCCAGTACTGACTCGAGGGGTGGATTCTATGGCTACACCTTC. This translates into CASTDSRGGFYGYTF. Together with reference TRBV19 and TRBJ1-2, the CDR3 gives the full variable domain: DGGITQSPKYLFRKEGQNVTLSCEQNLNHDAMYWYRQDPGQGLRLIYYSQIVNDFQKGDIAEGYSVSREKKESFPLTVTSAQKNPTAFYLCASTDSRGGFYGYTFGSGTRLTVV.

CDR3 sequence (DNA): TGTGCCAGCTCACCACCAGGCAGGGAGGGCACCGGGGAGCTGTTTTTT. This encodes CASSPPGREGTGELFF. The chain combines TRBV18 with TRBJ2-2; 7 positions match TRBD2. After removal of 0 bases from V and 4 bases from J, the junction contained 5 bases not matched to a gene. Germline CDR1 KGHSH, CDR2 LQKENI. The CDR3 contains 16 residues.

This clone has just a few counts. The V gene is TRBV19, the J gene TRBJ1-1; a possible D gene is TRBD1 (6 bases). V lost 4 bases and J lost 5, with 11 bases in between. This CDR3 is 13 amino acids long. Germline V gene sequence: CDR1 LNHDA, CDR2 SQIVND (reference sequence). For the CDR3, the DNA is TGTGCCAGTAGTACGCAGGGGTGGACTGAAGCTTTCTTT. Encoded protein: CASSTQGWTEAFF.

This clone is a singleton in its sample. This rearrangement joins TRBV6-5 to TRBJ2-5; D not certain. CDR1 MNHEY and CDR2 SVGAGI come from the germline V gene. The CDR3 covers 14 residues. V lost 2 bases to trimming and J lost 2 bases, with 9 bases between them. CDR3 amino acids: CASSYGPGQETQYF. For the CDR3, the DNA is TGTGCCAGCAGTTACGGGCCGGGTCAAGAGACCCAGTACTTC.

The V and J genes are TRBV6-5 and TRBJ2-7; 9 bases align to TRBD1. V was pared by 5 bases and J by 2 bases, with 4 bases of the junction left unmatched. The length of the CDR3 is 14 residues. Germline-derived CDR1 and CDR2 are MNHEY and SVGAGI. The CDR3 loop reads CASSHDRGTYEQYF. The CDR3 DNA is TGTGCCAGCAGTCACGACAGGGGGACCTACGAGCAGTACTTC.

Points on this clone: A much larger clone sits a single nucleotide away, making a read error possible. The chain has TRBV2 and TRBJ1-2; the match to TRBD1 covers 9 bases. CDR3 length: 14 amino acids. J gave up 0 bases and V 6 bases, and 2 bases lay outside the gene matches. Germline V gene lookup returns CDR1 SNHLY and CDR2 FYNNEI. The CDR3 reads CASSRDRANYGYTF. The CDR3 DNA reads as TGTGCCAGCAGCCGGGACAGGGCTAACTATGGCTACACCTTC.

The V call is TRBV2, the J call TRBJ2-1; 7 bases map to TRBD2. Trimming cost V 7 bases and J 10 bases; bases outside gene matches: 13. The CDR3 spans 14 residues. Germline CDR1 SNHLY, CDR2 FYNNEI. The CDR3 region is CASTHELAASEQFF. In DNA, the CDR3 is TGTGCCAGCACCCACGAGCTAGCGGCATCGGAGCAGTTCTTC.

This clone was seen once. CDR3: CASSLVASDETQYF. The CDR3 DNA follows: TGCGCCAGCAGCTTGGTCGCTAGCGACGAGACCCAGTACTTC. This chain uses TRBV5-1 with TRBJ2-5, with D possibly matching TRBD2 (6 bases). V gave up 0 bases and J gave up 5 bases, with 11 bases separating them. Per the germline V gene, CDR1 is SGHRS and CDR2 is YFSETQ. The CDR3 spans 14 residues. Looking up the rest from reference TRBV5-1 and TRBJ2-5 gives the full variable domain: KAGVTQTPRYLIKTRGQQVTLSCSPISGHRSVSWYQQTPGQGLQFLFEYFSETQRNKGNFPGRFSGRQFSNSRSEMNVSTLELGDSALYLCASSLVASDETQYFGPGTRLLVL.

This clone has only one observation. V gene TRBV28 combines with J gene TRBJ1-5; TRBD1 might be the D (5 bases). V gave up 6 bases and J gave up 0 bases, with 9 bases separating them. CDR1 is MDHEN and CDR2 is SYDVKM in the germline V gene. This CDR3 is built from 14 residues. The CDR3 region is CASRAQGSNQPQHF. The CDR3, as DNA: TGTGCCAGCAGAGCTCAGGGTAGCAATCAGCCCCAGCATTTT.